This TCR beta chain was sequenced during a study of untreated major depressive disorder (dated by TCRdb to between 2017 and 2018). Broadly, across the study: The study was a cross-sectional case-control comparison of T cell phenotype and TCR repertoire between antidepressant-free major depressive disorder patients and individually matched non-depressed controls. The TCRbeta sequencing followed up on differences in Vbeta 5.1, Vbeta 11 and Vbeta 22 usage that flow cytometry had shown in the whole cohort. What the work shows at the level of the full study, not this receptor alone: For the sequencing comparisons, one-tailed planned tests were applied to only three preselected Vbeta families. Sequencing confirmed higher TRBV05-01 (Vbeta 5.1) usage among CD4+ T cells of depressed patients than controls, with p = 0.040 in a one-tailed test. Strict matching and exclusion criteria produced a comparatively small study sample, limiting generalizability of findings. In every sequenced subject, all of the top five TRBV05-01 clones were private clones. In the sequencing data, TRBV25-01 and TRBV02-01 usage matched the flow-cytometry pattern without reaching statistical significance.

The Qiagen DNeasy Blood and Tissue Kit was used to extract total genomic DNA from purified CD4+ T cells. Using immunoSEQ immunosequencing protocols, the TCRbeta CDR3 region, as defined by IMGT, was amplified and sequenced. On the authors' methods: Raw sequence data were preprocessed by the immunoSEQ service for PCR and sequencing error correction. Data were loaded into the immunoSEQ Analyzer and further analyzed with VDJtools v1.0.7. Patient-control differences were tested with the paired Wilcoxon signed-rank test. Entries here come from immuneACCESS through TCRdb and include only in-frame sequences with V and J called. Some clones fail to appear in such tables; in the studies checked, an unresolved V gene covers under half of the shortfall, and the cause of the remainder is unknown. V, J and clone size derive from that table, while D and trimming were established from the DNA sequence. In all, the sample holds some 27,000 clones, and over 80% of those were seen once. Clones ranked in the top ten supply 0.72% of the sample.

The CDR3 spans 14 residues, from the cysteine through the phenylalanine. The CDR3 DNA has 42 bases and is translated from base 1. The germline V gene gives CDR1 as SGHTA and CDR2 as FQGNSA. The germline ends are 15 bases apart after V is trimmed by 3 bases and J by 6 bases. For sex, age, current smoking status and body mass index, every depressed patient had a pairwise-matched non-depressed control. Every participant in the study was of European descent. A DSM-IV diagnosis of major depressive disorder and a Hamilton Rating Scale for Depression score of at least 18 were present in all patients. For at least 8 weeks before enrollment, patients had taken no psychiatric medication of any kind, antidepressants included. Depression severity among patients ranged from moderate to severe. All participants were excluded for major medical conditions, Axis I/II comorbidities, regular medication or illicit drug use, or drinking over 100 g alcohol weekly. About 30 ml of peripheral blood was collected into EDTA tubes from each participant. Thawed PBMCs underwent magnetic negative selection with the BD IMag Human CD4 T Lymphocyte Enrichment Set to purify CD4+ T cells. Flow cytometry confirmed that the CD4+ enrichment method typically gave around 96% purity. A subgroup of a few case-control pairs, selected blind to chemokine receptor expression and flow-cytometric repertoire skewing results, was subjected to TCRbeta sequencing. Every blood sample was taken in the morning at 8:00 a.m., and Ficoll-Hypaque gradient centrifugation was used to isolate PBMCs. Until being assayed, PBMCs were kept in liquid nitrogen after cryopreservation by gradual cooling to -80 degrees C.

Concerning this clone: The target of this receptor is not known. Per-base quality was not reported, and no clone a single base away is much larger than it.

Here the chain combines TRBV7-2 and TRBJ2-7; a weak D assignment points to TRBD2 (6 bases agree). The receptor was isolated from a woman between 25 and 40 years old with major depressive disorder. Sequencing was done on a sample of CD4+ T cells from PBMCs. For the CDR3, the sequence is CASSFLRISGEQYF. The DNA reads TGTGCCAGCAGCTTCCTACGGATTAGCGGCGAGCAGTACTTC.